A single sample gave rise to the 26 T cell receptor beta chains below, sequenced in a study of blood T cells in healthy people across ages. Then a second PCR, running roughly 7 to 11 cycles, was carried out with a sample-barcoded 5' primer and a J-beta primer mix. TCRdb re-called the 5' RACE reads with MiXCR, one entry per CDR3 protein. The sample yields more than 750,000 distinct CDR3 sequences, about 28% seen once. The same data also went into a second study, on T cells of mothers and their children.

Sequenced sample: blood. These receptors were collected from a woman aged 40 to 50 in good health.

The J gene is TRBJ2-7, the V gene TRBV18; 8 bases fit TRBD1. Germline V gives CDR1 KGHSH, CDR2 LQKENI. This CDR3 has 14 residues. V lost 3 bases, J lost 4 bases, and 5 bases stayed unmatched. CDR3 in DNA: TGTGCCAGCTCACCGGCAGGGGGCAAGTACGAGCAGTACTTC. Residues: CASSPAGGKYEQYF. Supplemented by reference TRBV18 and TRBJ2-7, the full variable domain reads NAGVMQNPRHLVRRRGQEARLRCSPMKGHSHVYWYRQLPEEGLKFMVYLQKENIIDESGMPKERFSAEFPKEGPSILRIQQVVRGDSAAYFCASSPAGGKYEQYFGPGTRLTVT.

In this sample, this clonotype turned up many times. DNA of the CDR3: TGTGCCATCAGTGAGCATTACGGGAGGGGCCCTTATGGCTACACCTTC. Translation: CAISEHYGRGPYGYTF. The J gene is TRBJ1-2, the V gene TRBV10-3; maybe TRBD1 (5 bases). Germline V gene data show CDR1 as ENHRY and CDR2 as SYGVKD. V lost 2 bases and J 5 bases, leaving 18 bases between the germline ends. This CDR3 has 16 residues.

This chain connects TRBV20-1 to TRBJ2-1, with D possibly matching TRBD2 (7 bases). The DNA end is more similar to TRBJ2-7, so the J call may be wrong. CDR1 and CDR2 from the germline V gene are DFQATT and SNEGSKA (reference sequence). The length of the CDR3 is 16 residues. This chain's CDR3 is CSARPPGGGSYNEQYF. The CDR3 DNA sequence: TGCAGTGCTAGACCACCAGGCGGGGGCTCCTACAATGAGCAGTACTTC.

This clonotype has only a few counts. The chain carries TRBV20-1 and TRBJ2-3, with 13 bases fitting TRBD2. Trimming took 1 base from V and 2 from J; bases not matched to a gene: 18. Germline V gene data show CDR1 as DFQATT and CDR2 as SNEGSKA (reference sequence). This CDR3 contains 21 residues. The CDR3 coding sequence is TGCAGTGCTAGAGCTTACCAGTTACATGGGGGACTAGCGGGGCACACAGATACGCAGTATTTT. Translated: CSARAYQLHGGLAGHTDTQYF.

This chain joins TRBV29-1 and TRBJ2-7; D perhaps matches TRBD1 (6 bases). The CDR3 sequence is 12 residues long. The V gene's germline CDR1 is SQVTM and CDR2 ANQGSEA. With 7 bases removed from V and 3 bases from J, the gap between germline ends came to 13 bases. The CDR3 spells CSARDTVYEQYF. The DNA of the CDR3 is TGCAGCGCCCGGGACACCGTCTACGAGCAGTACTTC.

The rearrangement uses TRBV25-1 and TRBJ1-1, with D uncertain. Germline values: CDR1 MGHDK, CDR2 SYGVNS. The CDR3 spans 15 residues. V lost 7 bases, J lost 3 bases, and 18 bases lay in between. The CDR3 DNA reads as TGTGCCAGCATCCAAACTGGACTGAGGGACACTGAAGCTTTCTTT. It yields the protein CASIQTGLRDTEAFF.

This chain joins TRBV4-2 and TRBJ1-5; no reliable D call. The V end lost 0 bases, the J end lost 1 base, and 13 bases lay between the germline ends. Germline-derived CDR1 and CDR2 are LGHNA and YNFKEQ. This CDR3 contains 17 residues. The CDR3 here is CASSQDMVVRSNQPQHF. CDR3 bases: TGTGCCAGCAGCCAAGATATGGTTGTGAGGAGCAATCAGCCCCAGCATTTT.

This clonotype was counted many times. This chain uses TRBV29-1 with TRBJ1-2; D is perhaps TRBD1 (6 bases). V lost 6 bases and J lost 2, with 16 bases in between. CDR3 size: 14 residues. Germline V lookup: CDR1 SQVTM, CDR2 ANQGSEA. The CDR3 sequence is CSVQRQARNYGYTF. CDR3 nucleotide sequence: TGCAGCGTGCAAAGACAGGCGCGCAACTATGGCTACACCTTC. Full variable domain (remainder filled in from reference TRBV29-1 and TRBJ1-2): SAVISQKPSRDICQRGTSLTIQCQVDSQVTMMFWYRQQPGQSLTLIATANQGSEATYESGFVIDKFPISRPNLTFSTLTVSNMSPEDSSIYLCSVQRQARNYGYTFGSGTRLTVV.

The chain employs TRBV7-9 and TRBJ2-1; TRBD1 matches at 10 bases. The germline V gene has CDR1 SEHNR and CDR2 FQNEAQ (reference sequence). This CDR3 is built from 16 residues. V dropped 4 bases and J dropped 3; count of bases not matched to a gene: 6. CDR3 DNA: TGTGCCAGCAGCTCTCGGACAGGGGGGGACTACAATGAGCAGTTCTTC. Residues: CASSSRTGGDYNEQFF.

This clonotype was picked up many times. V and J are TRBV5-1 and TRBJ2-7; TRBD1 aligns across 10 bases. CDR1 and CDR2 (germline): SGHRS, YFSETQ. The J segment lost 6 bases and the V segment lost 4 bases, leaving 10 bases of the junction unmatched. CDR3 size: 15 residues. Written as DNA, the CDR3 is TGCGCCAGCAGCCTACCAAAGGACAGGGGGAGCGAGCAGTACTTC. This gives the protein CASSLPKDRGSEQYF.

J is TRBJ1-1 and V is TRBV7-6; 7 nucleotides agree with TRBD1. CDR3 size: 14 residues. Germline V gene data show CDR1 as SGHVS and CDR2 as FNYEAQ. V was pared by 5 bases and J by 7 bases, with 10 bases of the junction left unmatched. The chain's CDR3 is CASSGAGGNFEAFF. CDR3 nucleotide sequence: TGTGCCAGCAGCGGAGCAGGGGGGAACTTTGAAGCTTTCTTT.

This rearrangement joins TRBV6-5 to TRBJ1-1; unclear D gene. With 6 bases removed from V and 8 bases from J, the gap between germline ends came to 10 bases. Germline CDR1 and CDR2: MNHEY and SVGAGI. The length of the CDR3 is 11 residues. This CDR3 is CASSWRREAFF. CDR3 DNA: TGTGCCAGCAGCTGGAGGCGCGAAGCTTTCTTT.

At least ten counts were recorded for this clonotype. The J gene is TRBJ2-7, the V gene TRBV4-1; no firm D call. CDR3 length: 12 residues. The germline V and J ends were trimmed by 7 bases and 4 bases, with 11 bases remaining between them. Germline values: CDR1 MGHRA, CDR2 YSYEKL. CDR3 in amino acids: CASKKDRYEQYF. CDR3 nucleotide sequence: TGCGCCAGCAAAAAGGATCGTTACGAGCAGTACTTC.

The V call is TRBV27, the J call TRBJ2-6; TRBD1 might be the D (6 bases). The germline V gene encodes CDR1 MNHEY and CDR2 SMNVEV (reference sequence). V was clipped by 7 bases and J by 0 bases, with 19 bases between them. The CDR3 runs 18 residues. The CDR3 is CASKPLWGPSSGANVLTF. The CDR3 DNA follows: TGTGCCAGCAAACCGTTATGGGGGCCGAGCTCTGGGGCCAACGTCCTGACTTTC.

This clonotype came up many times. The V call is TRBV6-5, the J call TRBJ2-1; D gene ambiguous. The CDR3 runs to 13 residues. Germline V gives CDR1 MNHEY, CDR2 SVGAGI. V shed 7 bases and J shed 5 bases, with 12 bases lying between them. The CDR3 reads CASTKDGDNEQFF. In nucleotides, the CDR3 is TGTGCCAGCACCAAGGACGGAGACAATGAGCAGTTCTTC.

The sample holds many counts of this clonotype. CDR3 sequence (DNA): TGTGCCAGCAGTTACTCAACATACTACGAGCAGTACTTC. This codes for CASSYSTYYEQYF. The V gene is TRBV6-5, the J gene TRBJ2-7; D not certain. Trimming left V 0 bases short and J 3 bases short, with 6 bases between. Germline V lookup: CDR1 MNHEY, CDR2 SVGAGI. The CDR3 is 13 residues long.

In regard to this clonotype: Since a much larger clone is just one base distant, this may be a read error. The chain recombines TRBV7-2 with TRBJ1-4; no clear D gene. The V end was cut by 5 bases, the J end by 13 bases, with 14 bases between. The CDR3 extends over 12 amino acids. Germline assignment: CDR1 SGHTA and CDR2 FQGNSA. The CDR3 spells CASSHLHQRLFF. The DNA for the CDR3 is TGTGCCAGCAGCCACCTGCACCAAAGACTGTTTTTT.

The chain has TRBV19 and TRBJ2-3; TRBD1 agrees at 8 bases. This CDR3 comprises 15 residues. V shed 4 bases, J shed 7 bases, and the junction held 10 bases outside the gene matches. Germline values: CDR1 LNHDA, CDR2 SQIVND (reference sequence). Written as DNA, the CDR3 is TGTGCCAGTAGTAACCCGGACACAGGGGGAAATACGCAGTATTTT. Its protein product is CASSNPDTGGNTQYF.

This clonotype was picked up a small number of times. CDR3 DNA sequence: TGTGCCAGCAGCTTAGCGGGTTTGAATGCGCAGTATTTT. Protein product: CASSLAGLNAQYF. The V gene is TRBV7-2, the J gene TRBJ2-3; no firm D call. Per germline, CDR1 SGHTA and CDR2 FQGNSA. The CDR3 is made up of 13 amino acids. The V gene lost 0 bases and the J gene lost 10 bases, with 11 bases spanning the gap.

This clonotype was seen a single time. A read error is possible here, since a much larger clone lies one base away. The CDR3 coding sequence is TGTGCCAGCAATGTTGTCCTAGCGCGAGATACGCAGTATTTT. It codes for CASNVVLARDTQYF. The chain uses TRBV2 and TRBJ2-3, with D perhaps TRBD2 (6 bases). V was trimmed by 7 bases and J by 5 bases, leaving 16 bases between them. The germline CDR1 and CDR2 sequences are SNHLY and FYNNEI. The length of the CDR3 is 14 residues.

CDR3 nucleotide sequence: TGCGCCAGCAGCTTGGATGGACGGGGAGCTTACGAGCAGTACTTC. This gives the protein CASSLDGRGAYEQYF. This chain uses TRBV5-1 with TRBJ2-7; D might be TRBD2 (5 bases). The germline CDR1 and CDR2 sequences are SGHRS and YFSETQ. Trimming took 0 bases from V and 4 from J, leaving 14 bases between them. The CDR3 covers 15 residues. The full variable domain, with the rest looked up from reference TRBV5-1 and TRBJ2-7, is KAGVTQTPRYLIKTRGQQVTLSCSPISGHRSVSWYQQTPGQGLQFLFEYFSETQRNKGNFPGRFSGRQFSNSRSEMNVSTLELGDSALYLCASSLDGRGAYEQYFGPGTRLTVT.

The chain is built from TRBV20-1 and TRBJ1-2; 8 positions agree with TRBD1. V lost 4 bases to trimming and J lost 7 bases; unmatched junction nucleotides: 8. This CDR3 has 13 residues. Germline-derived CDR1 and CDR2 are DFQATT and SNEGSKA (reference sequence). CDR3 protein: CSATDGDRSGYTF. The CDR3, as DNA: TGCAGTGCTACAGACGGGGACAGGAGTGGCTACACCTTC.

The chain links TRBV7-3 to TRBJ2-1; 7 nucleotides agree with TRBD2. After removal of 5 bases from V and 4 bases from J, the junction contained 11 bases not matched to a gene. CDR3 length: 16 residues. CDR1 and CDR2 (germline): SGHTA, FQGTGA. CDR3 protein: CASSRRASGSYNEQFF. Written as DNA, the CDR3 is TGTGCCAGCAGCCGTAGGGCTAGCGGTAGTTACAATGAGCAGTTCTTC.

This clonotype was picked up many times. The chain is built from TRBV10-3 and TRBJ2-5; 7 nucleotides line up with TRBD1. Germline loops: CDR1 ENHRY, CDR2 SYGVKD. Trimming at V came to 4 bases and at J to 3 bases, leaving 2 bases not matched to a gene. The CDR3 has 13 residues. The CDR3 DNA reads TGTGCCATCAGTGGCCAGGGGGAAGAGACCCAGTACTTC. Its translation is CAISGQGEETQYF.

The CDR3 DNA is TGTGCCAGCAGCCCGGGACAGGGGAGATTCAAGGCCGGGGAGCTGTTTTTT. Its protein product is CASSPGQGRFKAGELFF. The chain recombines TRBV7-3 with TRBJ2-2; 10 nucleotides agree with TRBD1. The junction had 12 bases not matched to a gene; V was cut back by 5 bases and J by 6 bases. Looked up from germline, CDR1 is SGHTA and CDR2 is FQGTGA. This CDR3 contains 17 residues.

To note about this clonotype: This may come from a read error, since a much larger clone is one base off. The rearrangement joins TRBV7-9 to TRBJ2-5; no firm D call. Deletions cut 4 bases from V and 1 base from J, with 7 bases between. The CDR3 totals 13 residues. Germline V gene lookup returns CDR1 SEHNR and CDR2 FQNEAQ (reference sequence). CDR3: CASSSPIQETQYF. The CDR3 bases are TGTGCCAGCAGCTCGCCAATCCAAGAGACCCAGTACTTC.